Listed below are T cell receptor beta chains from one sample, sequenced in a study of blood T cell repertoires in COVID-19. The protocol was immunoSEQ multiplex PCR, while the TCRdb copy is restricted to in-frame clones and leaves out a portion. This table has under 150,000 clones, 70% to 90% appearing once. Sequencing was carried out using peripheral blood. The receptors originated from a woman aged 70 to 79 who had recovered from COVID-19. CDR3s include the opening cysteine and the closing phenylalanine or tryptophan. Each record gives: V gene, clone size, J gene, D gene, CDR3 protein, CDR3 DNA. D genes are given only for firm matches. Only some rows state a clone size, as once, few, many or a class for expanded clones.

V: TRBV27; size: .; J: TRBJ1-6; D: TRBD1; CDR3: CASSSPGTGPSPLHF; DNA: TGTGCCAGCAGTTCGCCCGGGACAGGGCCCTCACCCCTCCACTTT
V: TRBV6-1; size: .; J: TRBJ2-7; D: TRBD1; CDR3: CASSEWTGAYYEQYF; DNA: TGTGCCAGCAGTGAATGGACAGGGGCGTACTACGAGCAGTACTTC
V: TRBV6-4; size: .; J: TRBJ2-1; D: .; CDR3: CASSASLNNEQFF; DNA: TGTGCCAGCAGTGCCTCCCTTAACAATGAGCAGTTCTTC
V: TRBV4-1; size: .; J: TRBJ2-7; D: TRBD1; CDR3: CASSPIGQGTYEQYF; DNA: TGCGCCAGCAGCCCAATAGGACAGGGGACCTACGAGCAGTACTTC
V: TRBV11-3; size: once; J: TRBJ2-1; D: .; CDR3: CASSLDRGSYNEQFF; DNA: TGTGCCAGCAGCTTAGACCGGGGAAGCTACAATGAGCAGTTCTTC
V: TRBV4-3; size: .; J: TRBJ1-1; D: .; CDR3: CASSQDGRAGTEAFF; DNA: TGCGCCAGCAGCCAAGATGGCAGGGCGGGGACTGAAGCTTTCTTT
V: TRBV19; size: .; J: TRBJ2-2; D: .; CDR3: CASRPQRANTGELFF; DNA: TGTGCCAGTAGGCCCCAGCGGGCGAACACCGGGGAGCTGTTTTTT
V: TRBV7-3; size: .; J: TRBJ2-1; D: TRBD2; CDR3: CASSLELAGYNEQFF; DNA: TGTGCCAGCAGCTTAGAACTAGCGGGGTACAATGAGCAGTTCTTC
V: TRBV5-1; size: .; J: TRBJ1-5; D: TRBD1; CDR3: CASSRTGGSNQPQHF; DNA: TGCGCCAGCAGCCGGACAGGAGGTAGCAATCAGCCCCAGCATTTT
V: TRBV9; size: .; J: TRBJ2-2; D: TRBD2; CDR3: CASSQPRGAGGELFF; DNA: TGTGCCAGCAGCCAACCGCGGGGGGCAGGCGGGGAGCTGTTTTTT
V: TRBV12-3/TRBV12-4; size: .; J: TRBJ1-1; D: .; CDR3: CASSLAQKAFF; DNA: TGTGCCAGCAGTTTAGCACAGAAAGCTTTCTTT
V: TRBV9; size: .; J: TRBJ1-2; D: .; CDR3: CASSQEGYGYTF; DNA: TGTGCCAGCAGTCAGGAAGGCTATGGCTACACCTTC
V: TRBV19; size: few; J: TRBJ1-5; D: .; CDR3: CASSRHEGGSGQPQHF; DNA: TGTGCCAGTAGTCGACACGAGGGGGGGTCAGGACAGCCCCAGCATTTT
V: TRBV5-1; size: .; J: TRBJ1-6; D: TRBD1; CDR3: CASSFTGDSPLHF; DNA: TGCGCCAGCAGCTTCACAGGGGACTCACCCCTCCACTTT
V: TRBV6-6; size: .; J: TRBJ2-7; D: .; CDR3: CASKAGLTYEQYF; DNA: TGTGCCAGCAAGGCAGGGCTTACCTACGAGCAGTACTTC
V: TRBV2; size: .; J: TRBJ1-4; D: TRBD1; CDR3: CASSEEAVGTGIEKLFF; DNA: TGTGCCAGCAGTGAAGAGGCGGTCGGGACAGGGATCGAAAAACTGTTTTTT
V: TRBV7-2; size: .; J: TRBJ2-4; D: .; CDR3: CASSLAGGDKNIQYF; DNA: TGTGCCAGCAGCTTAGCAGGGGGAGACAAAAACATTCAGTACTTC
V: TRBV7-2; size: .; J: TRBJ1-4; D: .; CDR3: CASSSTRESFATNEKLFF; DNA: TGTGCCAGCAGCTCCACAAGGGAGTCCTTCGCAACTAATGAAAAACTGTTTTTT
V: TRBV28; size: .; J: TRBJ1-2; D: TRBD1; CDR3: CASRGQGPNYGYTF; DNA: TGTGCCAGCAGAGGACAGGGGCCAAACTATGGCTACACCTTC
V: TRBV29-1; size: .; J: TRBJ2-1; D: .; CDR3: CSVRDSSYNEQFF; DNA: TGCAGCGTTCGGGACTCCTCCTACAATGAGCAGTTCTTC
V: TRBV6-5; size: .; J: TRBJ2-7; D: TRBD2; CDR3: CASNPLAGAYGEQYF; DNA: TGTGCCAGCAACCCACTAGCGGGGGCATACGGCGAGCAGTACTTC
V: TRBV18; size: .; J: TRBJ1-5; D: .; CDR3: CASSPPQGRGNQPQHF; DNA: TGTGCCAGCTCACCACCCCAGGGGAGGGGCAATCAGCCCCAGCATTTT